Below, 14 T cell receptor beta chains from the same sample are listed, as sequenced in a study of T-cell memory formation after mild COVID-19. TCRdb processed the 5' RACE reads anew with MiXCR; each CDR3 protein has one entry. This table holds 150,000 to 200,000 distinct CDR3 sequences, 16% found once. Input material: PBMCs or a T cell subset sorted from them (not recorded which). Receptors originate from an adult woman who had mild COVID-19 (a few samples of this study predate the infection). Cell type and time point are not known.

This clonotype has just a few counts. V gene TRBV18 combines with J gene TRBJ2-7; D is uncertain. Per germline, CDR1 KGHSH and CDR2 LQKENI. The germline V and J ends were trimmed by 3 bases and 6 bases, with 9 bases remaining between them. The CDR3 is 12 residues long. This CDR3 is CASSPSLAEQYF. The CDR3 DNA reads as TGTGCCAGCTCACCCAGTCTGGCCGAGCAGTACTTC. Full variable domain (outside the CDR3, taken from reference TRBV18 and TRBJ2-7): NAGVMQNPRHLVRRRGQEARLRCSPMKGHSHVYWYRQLPEEGLKFMVYLQKENIIDESGMPKERFSAEFPKEGPSILRIQQVVRGDSAAYFCASSPSLAEQYFGPGTRLTVT.

V and J are TRBV6-5 and TRBJ2-2; TRBD1 might be the D (6 bases). The V end lost 2 bases, the J end lost 6 bases, and 22 bases lay between the germline ends. Germline CDR1 MNHEY, CDR2 SVGAGI. The CDR3 is 18 residues long. The CDR3 here is CASSYGEQGFGFAGELFF. Written as DNA, the CDR3 is TGTGCCAGCAGTTACGGCGAACAGGGTTTTGGATTTGCCGGGGAGCTGTTTTTT.

V usage is TRBV24-1 and J usage is TRBJ2-1; 11 bases map to TRBD2. V dropped 1 base and J dropped 8; count of bases not matched to a gene: 12. This CDR3 has 18 residues. CDR1 is KGHDR, CDR2 SFDVKD, per germline. CDR3 amino acids: CATSDLNTSGSFGYEQFF. The DNA of the CDR3 is TGTGCCACCAGTGATTTAAATACTAGCGGGAGTTTCGGGTATGAGCAGTTCTTC.

Turning to this clonotype: A much larger clonotype is one base distant, so this may be a read error. This rearrangement joins TRBV6-5 to TRBJ2-7; 7 nucleotides line up with TRBD1. The junction had 5 bases not matched to a gene; V was cut back by 6 bases and J by 6 bases. Germline values: CDR1 MNHEY, CDR2 SVGAGI. CDR3 size: 12 residues. CDR3 nucleotides: TGTGCCAGCAGCATAGACAGGGCCGAGCAGTACTTC. Its protein is CASSIDRAEQYF.

This clonotype has a handful of counts. The chain couples TRBV7-9 to TRBJ2-3, with a possible D match to TRBD1 (5 bases). Trimming left V 8 bases short and J 2 bases short, with 11 bases between. Germline loops: CDR1 SEHNR, CDR2 FQNEAQ (reference sequence). The CDR3 contains 13 residues. This CDR3 is CASDRGATDTQYF. The CDR3 DNA follows: TGTGCCAGCGATAGGGGCGCCACAGATACGCAGTATTTT.

This clonotype was counted at least ten times. The V gene is TRBV7-3, the J gene TRBJ2-1; no reliable D call. The V end was cut by 3 bases, the J end by 0 bases, with 9 bases between. CDR1 SGHTA and CDR2 FQGTGA come from the germline V gene. This CDR3 spans 15 amino acids. The CDR3 region has the DNA TGTGCCAGCAGCTTGGCAGGCACCTCCTACAATGAGCAGTTCTTC. Translated: CASSLAGTSYNEQFF.

This clonotype came up a few times. The chain carries TRBV7-8 and TRBJ2-7, with D perhaps matching TRBD1 (5 bases). V was shortened by 0 bases and J by 0 bases, with 9 bases between the two germline ends. The CDR3 is 15 amino acids. In germline, CDR1 is SGHVS, CDR2 FQNEAQ. The CDR3 loop reads CASSLAQGLSYEQYF. CDR3 DNA sequence: TGTGCCAGCAGCTTAGCGCAGGGCCTCTCCTACGAGCAGTACTTC.

This sequence joins TRBV7-2 and TRBJ2-5; tentatively, D is TRBD2 (7 bases). Trimming left V 1 base short and J 1 base short, with 16 bases between. This CDR3 has 17 amino acids. CDR1 and CDR2 (germline): SGHTA, FQGNSA. In nucleotides, the CDR3 is TGTGCCAGCAGCTTAGGGGGAGGGGGGGCGATCCAAGAGACCCAGTACTTC. It is translated as CASSLGGGGAIQETQYF. Full variable domain (remainder filled in from reference TRBV7-2 and TRBJ2-5): GAGVSQSPSNKVTEKGKDVELRCDPISGHTALYWYRQSLGQGLEFLIYFQGNSAPDKSGLPSDRFSAERTGGSVSTLTIQRTQQEDSAVYLCASSLGGGGAIQETQYFGPGTRLLVL.

This clonotype turned up a few times. The rearrangement joins TRBV18 to TRBJ2-1, with 9 bases lining up with TRBD1. V shed 8 bases, J shed 0 bases, and the junction held 11 bases outside the gene matches. Germline CDR1 reads KGHSH; CDR2 reads LQKENI. The CDR3 loop spans 17 amino acids. The CDR3 nucleotides read TGTGCCAGCAAGGACACAGGGGGCCTAAGCTCCTACAATGAGCAGTTCTTC. It encodes CASKDTGGLSSYNEQFF.

This clonotype turned up a few times. V usage is TRBV27 and J usage is TRBJ2-2, with D maybe TRBD2 (5 bases). CDR3 length: 16 residues. V was trimmed by 3 bases and J by 4 bases, leaving 15 bases between them. CDR1 and CDR2 from the germline V gene are MNHEY and SMNVEV (reference sequence). The CDR3 DNA follows: TGTGCCAGCAGTTTCGACTACCGACGAAGCACCGGGGAGCTGTTTTTT. Its protein is CASSFDYRRSTGELFF.

The chain has TRBV20-1 and TRBJ1-1; 9 nucleotides align to TRBD1. CDR3 length: 13 amino acids. Germline-derived CDR1 and CDR2 are DFQATT and SNEGSKA (reference sequence). J was trimmed by 5 bases and V by 8 bases; bases with no gene match: 9. Here the CDR3 reads CSFPGTGRTEAFF. The CDR3 coding sequence is TGCAGTTTTCCCGGGACAGGGAGAACTGAAGCTTTCTTT.

V is TRBV29-1 and J is TRBJ2-6; TRBD1 aligns across 9 bases. Trimming cost V 4 bases and J 4 bases; bases outside gene matches: 5. The CDR3 is made up of 15 amino acids. Germline loops: CDR1 SQVTM, CDR2 ANQGSEA. CDR3 coding DNA: TGCAGCGTTGTAGGGACAGGGAGCGGGGCCAACGTCCTGACTTTC. As protein: CSVVGTGSGANVLTF. The full variable domain, in which reference TRBV29-1 and TRBJ2-6 provide the parts outside the CDR3, is SAVISQKPSRDICQRGTSLTIQCQVDSQVTMMFWYRQQPGQSLTLIATANQGSEATYESGFVIDKFPISRPNLTFSTLTVSNMSPEDSSIYLCSVVGTGSGANVLTFGAGSRLTVL.

V is TRBV20-1 and J is TRBJ2-4; perhaps TRBD1 as D (6 bases). The CDR3 has 13 residues. The germline V and J ends were trimmed by 3 bases and 1 base, with 7 bases remaining between them. Germline V lookup: CDR1 DFQATT, CDR2 SNEGSKA (reference sequence). In DNA form, the CDR3 reads TGCAGTGCTAGCACAGGGGCCAAAAACATTCAGTACTTC. It translates to CSASTGAKNIQYF.

To note about this clonotype: The junction differs from germline at one of its ends, possibly a read error. V usage is TRBV5-1 and J usage is TRBJ1-2, with D maybe TRBD1 (5 bases). The CDR3 length is 15 residues. Germline assignment: CDR1 SGHRS and CDR2 YFSETQ. Here the CDR3 reads CASSLYVGGGYVYTF. Here the CDR3 DNA reads TGCGCCAGCAGCTTGTATGTCGGGGGAGGCTATGTCTACACCTTC.